A single sample gave rise to the 30 T cell receptor beta chains below, sequenced in a study of T cells in Graves' hyperthyroidism and ophthalmopathy. Researchers took RNA transcripts and amplified the TCR beta CDR3 regions from them. TCR CDR3 underwent first-round RT-PCR with the HTBI primer set. TCRdb re-called the multiplex PCR reads through MiXCR, storing one row per CDR3 protein. The sample consists of approximately 700,000 distinct CDR3 sequences, about 15% of them appearing once. The sequenced sample was blood. The source is a man between 18 and 29 years old with Graves' hyperthyroidism.

The CDR3 reads CASSLTDLLNQPQHF. The CDR3 nucleotides read TGTGCCAGCAGCTTGACAGACCTACTCAATCAGCCCCAGCATTTT. The chain joins TRBV13 to TRBJ1-5, with D perhaps matching TRBD1 (5 bases). The CDR3 sequence is 15 residues long. Germline CDR1 reads PRHDT; CDR2 reads FYEKMQ (reference sequence). V shed 3 bases and J shed 3 bases, with 12 bases lying between them.

This clonotype showed up just once. The chain is built from TRBV7-2 and TRBJ2-4; D may be TRBD1 (8 bases). This CDR3 comprises 15 residues. The germline V gene encodes CDR1 SGHTA and CDR2 FQGNSA. V dropped 4 bases and J dropped 4 bases, with 14 bases sitting between them. CDR3 DNA sequence: TGTGCCAGCAGCTGGGGGGGGGACAGGAAAAACATTCAGTACTTC. This encodes CASSWGGDRKNIQYF.

This clonotype has only a few counts. J is TRBJ1-5 and V is TRBV7-2; 9 bases line up with TRBD1. This CDR3 spans 16 amino acids. V dropped 1 base and J dropped 7; count of bases not matched to a gene: 8. The germline V gene has CDR1 SGHTA and CDR2 FQGNSA. CDR3 loop: CASSLVGTGTGQPQHF. As DNA, the CDR3 is TGTGCCAGCAGCTTAGTAGGTACAGGGACAGGGCAGCCCCAGCATTTT.

This clonotype was picked up many times. The V gene is TRBV7-3, the J gene TRBJ2-1; no clear D. There are 14 residues in the CDR3. The V end lost 5 bases, the J end lost 8 bases, and 16 bases lay between the germline ends. From germline, CDR1 is SGHTA and CDR2 FQGTGA. This CDR3 reads CASSQEGLGDEQFF. The DNA for the CDR3 is TGTGCCAGCAGCCAAGAAGGTCTCGGTGATGAGCAGTTCTTC.

The V call is TRBV5-6, the J call TRBJ1-5; unclear D gene. The germline gives CDR1 SGHDT, CDR2 YYEEEE. Trimming removed 1 base from V and 0 bases from J, with 8 bases in between. CDR3 size: 15 residues. The CDR3 reads CASSLFTHSNQPQHF. The CDR3, as DNA: TGTGCCAGCAGCTTGTTTACACATAGCAATCAGCCCCAGCATTTT.

The sample holds a few counts of this clonotype. In this CDR3 the conserved last residue, phenylalanine or tryptophan, is missing, so a read error is likely. This chain connects TRBV5-1 to TRBJ1-1, with no clear D. Germline V gives CDR1 SGHRS, CDR2 YFSETQ. The CDR3 covers 14 residues. V lost 1 base to trimming and J lost 1 base, with 8 bases between them. The CDR3 reads CASSLNTANTEAFL. The DNA for the CDR3 is TGCGCCAGCAGCTTGAATACGGCGAACACTGAAGCTTTCCTT.

This clonotype was counted a few times. V and J are TRBV28 and TRBJ2-4; TRBD1 aligns across 7 bases. The germline V gene encodes CDR1 MDHEN and CDR2 SYDVKM. V trimming: 4 bases; J trimming: 0 bases; junction bases outside the gene matches: 6. The CDR3 has 16 amino acids. The chain's CDR3 is CASSSRTGLAKNIQYF. The CDR3 DNA is TGTGCCAGCAGTTCCAGGACAGGATTAGCCAAAAACATTCAGTACTTC.

This clonotype showed up many times. The rearrangement joins TRBV28 to TRBJ2-1; TRBD2 is a possible D gene (6 bases). The CDR3 consists of 17 residues. Germline CDR1 is MDHEN and CDR2 is SYDVKM. The V and J ends lost 9 bases and 3 bases respectively, with 24 bases between them. The CDR3 DNA sequence: TGTGCCAGTACTAGCTCCACTGTTGGGGGAATCTACAATGAGCAGTTCTTC. Translating it yields CASTSSTVGGIYNEQFF. Full variable domain (outside the CDR3, taken from reference TRBV28 and TRBJ2-1): DVKVTQSSRYLVKRTGEKVFLECVQDMDHENMFWYRQDPGLGLRLIYFSYDVKMKEKGDIPEGYSVSREKKERFSLILESASTNQTSMYLCASTSSTVGGIYNEQFFGPGTRLTVL.

At least ten counts were recorded for this clonotype. The chain links TRBV18 to TRBJ2-7; either TRBD1 or TRBD2 may fit D (5 bases each). Looked up from germline, CDR1 is KGHSH and CDR2 is LQKENI. Trimming stripped 3 bases from V and 9 bases from J, with 15 bases between. This CDR3 has 13 residues. CDR3 in amino acids: CASSPRRWDRQYF. The CDR3 nucleotides are TGTGCCAGCTCACCTAGGCGGTGGGACCGGCAGTACTTC.

Only a few counts were recorded for this clonotype. The junction shows a germline mismatch at one end, possibly a read error. V gene TRBV28 combines with J gene TRBJ1-2; possible D gene TRBD1, 6 bases. This CDR3 has 13 residues. CDR1 is MDHEN, CDR2 SYDVKM, per germline. CDR3 protein: CASSLGQNYGYAF. Here the CDR3 DNA reads TGTGCCAGCAGCTTGGGACAAAACTATGGCTACGCCTTC.

This clonotype was recorded at least ten times. V usage is TRBV12-3 or TRBV12-4 and J usage is TRBJ1-6; TRBD1 is a possible D gene (5 bases). With 3 bases removed from V and 7 bases from J, the gap between germline ends came to 10 bases. This CDR3 has 14 amino acids. The CDR3 nucleotides read TGTGCCAGCAGTTTTCAGGGTGGGAATTCACCCCTCCACTTT. It encodes CASSFQGGNSPLHF.

The table lists this clonotype with many counts. The chain couples TRBV20-1 to TRBJ2-7; D ambiguous. Trimming stripped 0 bases from V and 1 base from J, with 13 bases between. Looked up from germline, CDR1 is DFQATT and CDR2 is SNEGSKA (reference sequence). The CDR3 totals 15 residues. The CDR3 region has the DNA TGCAGTGCTAGAGAATTTGGGTCTTCGTCCTACGAGCAGTACTTC. Its translation is CSAREFGSSSYEQYF.

Ten or more counts support this clonotype. This rearrangement joins TRBV12-3 or TRBV12-4 to TRBJ2-1, with TRBD1 matching over 9 bases. Trimming cost V 4 bases and J 8 bases; bases outside gene matches: 6. The CDR3 runs 14 residues. The CDR3 spells CASSWGQGKDEQFF. CDR3 DNA: TGTGCCAGCAGTTGGGGACAGGGCAAGGATGAGCAGTTCTTC.

The V call is TRBV29-1, the J call TRBJ1-1; 7 bases match TRBD1. The CDR3 consists of 13 residues. V gave up 5 bases and J gave up 0 bases; unmatched junction bases: 3. Germline CDR1 is SQVTM and CDR2 is ANQGSEA. The chain's CDR3 is CSVLRGLNTEAFF. Here the CDR3 DNA reads TGCAGCGTTCTCAGGGGGTTGAACACTGAAGCTTTCTTT.

The chain has TRBV9 and TRBJ2-4; weak D call: TRBD1 (5 bases). V gave up 8 bases and J gave up 7 bases, with 16 bases separating them. The CDR3 contains 13 residues. The V gene's germline CDR1 is SGDLS and CDR2 YYNGEE. CDR3 nucleotides: TGTGCCAGTTCCGAAGGGGCTCAGAACATTCAGTACTTC. Translated, it gives CASSEGAQNIQYF.

At least ten counts were recorded for this clonotype. The V and J genes are TRBV28 and TRBJ2-1, with TRBD2 matching over 9 bases. The CDR3 has 15 residues. Germline CDR1 reads MDHEN; CDR2 reads SYDVKM. With V trimmed by 3 bases and J by 12 bases, 12 bases remained unmatched. The CDR3 DNA is TGTGCCAGCAGTTTCCCGGGACTAGCTTTGGGAGGGCAGTTCTTC. Protein sequence: CASSFPGLALGGQFF.

The V gene is TRBV12-3 or TRBV12-4, the J gene TRBJ2-1; no firm D call. The V end was cut by 6 bases, the J end by 3 bases, with 12 bases between. The CDR3 totals 14 residues. CDR3 nucleotide sequence: TGTGCCAGCAGCCCACTATATCGCTACAATGAGCAGTTCTTC. Protein: CASSPLYRYNEQFF.

This clonotype was seen ten or more times. The V and J genes are TRBV12-3 or TRBV12-4 and TRBJ2-7, with 8 bases aligning to TRBD2. This CDR3 region has 14 residues. V dropped 8 bases and J dropped 5; count of bases not matched to a gene: 11. CDR3 nucleotide sequence: TGTGCCAGCTGCGATAGCGGGATAAGAGACGAGCAGTACTTC. As protein: CASCDSGIRDEQYF.

This clonotype was seen many times. V and J are TRBV29-1 and TRBJ2-7; D may match TRBD1 or TRBD2 (5 bases each). The germline V gene encodes CDR1 SQVTM and CDR2 ANQGSEA. This CDR3 has 15 amino acids. The V end was cut by 6 bases, the J end by 2 bases, with 20 bases between. In DNA form, the CDR3 reads TGCAGCGTGATCACAGGACACGGGGCAGCCTACGAGCAGTACTTC. Amino acid sequence: CSVITGHGAAYEQYF.

This clonotype was seen ten or more times. This rearrangement joins TRBV3-1 to TRBJ1-1; TRBD1 is a possible D gene (5 bases). Looked up from germline, CDR1 is LGHDT and CDR2 is YNNKEL (reference sequence). CDR3 length equals 17 residues. V lost 0 bases, J lost 0 bases, and 14 bases lay in between. CDR3 bases: TGTGCCAGCAGCCAAGACACTCTACAGGATCTGAACACTGAAGCTTTCTTT. Its translation: CASSQDTLQDLNTEAFF.

In its sample, this clonotype was seen a few times. V gene TRBV7-9 combines with J gene TRBJ2-1, with unresolved D. V lost 5 bases to trimming and J lost 0 bases, with 11 bases between them. CDR3 size: 15 residues. CDR1 is SEHNR and CDR2 is FQNEAQ in the germline V gene (reference sequence). CDR3 sequence: CASSPSANSYNEQFF. CDR3 DNA sequence: TGTGCCAGCAGCCCCTCAGCGAACTCCTACAATGAGCAGTTCTTC.

The chain has TRBV9 and TRBJ1-6; tentative D call: TRBD1 (5 bases). CDR1 is SGDLS and CDR2 is YYNGEE in the germline V gene. V was pared by 4 bases and J by 0 bases, with 8 bases between. This CDR3 has 15 residues. In nucleotides, the CDR3 is TGTGCCAGCAGCTCGGACATCTCCTATAATTCACCCCTCCACTTT. Residues: CASSSDISYNSPLHF. Complete variable domain (other parts from reference TRBV9 and TRBJ1-6): DSGVTQTPKHLITATGQRVTLRCSPRSGDLSVYWYQQSLDQGLQFLIQYYNGEERAKGNILERFSAQQFPDLHSELNLSSLELGDSALYFCASSSDISYNSPLHFGNGTRLTVT.

The chain couples TRBV19 to TRBJ1-2, with 9 bases fitting TRBD1. With V trimmed by 8 bases and J by 6 bases, 13 bases remained unmatched. CDR1 is LNHDA and CDR2 is SQIVND in the germline V gene (reference sequence). The CDR3 length is 15 residues. CDR3 in amino acids: CASRFGTGRDDGYTF. The CDR3 nucleotides read TGTGCCAGTCGTTTCGGGACAGGGAGAGATGATGGCTACACCTTC.

This clonotype has a count of ten or more. The chain employs TRBV4-1 and TRBJ2-1, with D unclear. V lost 3 bases and J lost 10, with 10 bases in between. The CDR3 is 12 residues long. Per the germline V gene, CDR1 is MGHRA and CDR2 is YSYEKL. The CDR3 region has the DNA TGCGCCAGCAGCCAGACATCCGGGGAGCAGTTCTTC. Translated, it gives CASSQTSGEQFF.

The table lists this clonotype with a count of one. The V call is TRBV10-2, the J call TRBJ2-1; TRBD2 is a possible D gene (6 bases). The CDR3 contains 16 residues. CDR1 is WSHSY, CDR2 SAAADI, per germline. Trimming removed 6 bases from V and 4 bases from J, with 19 bases in between. CDR3 region: CASSVPRLASYNEQFF. The CDR3 DNA is TGCGCCAGCAGCGTGCCCCGGCTAGCGAGTTACAATGAGCAGTTCTTC.

The genes are TRBV11-2 and TRBJ1-6, with D uncertain. The CDR3 is 13 residues long. V lost 4 bases and J lost 9, with 10 bases in between. Germline V CDR1 and CDR2: SGHAT, FQNNGV. The CDR3 nucleotides are TGTGCCAGCAGCTCCCAACAGAGTTCACCCCTCCACTTT. Its translation: CASSSQQSSPLHF. Looking up the rest from reference TRBV11-2 and TRBJ1-6 gives the full variable domain: EAGVAQSPRYKIIEKRQSVAFWCNPISGHATLYWYQQILGQGPKLLIQFQNNGVVDDSQLPKDRFSAERLKGVDSTLKIQPAKLEDSAVYLCASSSQQSSPLHFGNGTRLTVT.

This clonotype was detected many times. J is TRBJ2-5 and V is TRBV28, with 7 bases matching TRBD2. J was trimmed by 4 bases and V by 6 bases; bases with no gene match: 8. This CDR3 has 14 residues. The germline V gene encodes CDR1 MDHEN and CDR2 SYDVKM. CDR3 sequence: CASRNGGFVETQYF. In nucleotides, the CDR3 is TGTGCCAGCAGAAACGGGGGGTTCGTAGAGACCCAGTACTTC.

This clonotype was recorded at least ten times. The J gene is TRBJ1-2, the V gene TRBV18; TRBD1 might be the D (5 bases). Trimming took 3 bases from V and 4 from J, leaving 15 bases between them. This CDR3 has 15 residues. Germline CDR1 and CDR2: KGHSH and LQKENI. The CDR3 region is CASSPSGTTAYGYTF. CDR3 DNA: TGTGCCAGCTCACCCTCCGGGACGACTGCCTATGGCTACACCTTC.

The rearrangement joins TRBV6-2 or TRBV6-3 to TRBJ2-3; TRBD1 matches 7 bases. Germline-derived CDR1 and CDR2 are MNHEY and SVGEGT. CDR3 size: 13 residues. V was pared by 4 bases and J by 10 bases, with 8 bases of the junction left unmatched. This CDR3 reads CASSSQGELAQYF. The CDR3 region has the DNA TGTGCCAGCAGTTCCCAGGGGGAGTTGGCGCAGTATTTT.

There are a few counts of this clonotype. The chain links TRBV19 to TRBJ2-1, with 7 bases lining up with TRBD2. Germline assignment: CDR1 LNHDA and CDR2 SQIVND (reference sequence). The CDR3 length is 15 residues. V lost 0 bases, J lost 9 bases, and 8 bases stayed unmatched. CDR3 sequence reads: CASSIELTSHREQFF. The CDR3, as DNA: TGTGCCAGTAGTATAGAACTGACTAGCCACCGTGAGCAGTTCTTC.